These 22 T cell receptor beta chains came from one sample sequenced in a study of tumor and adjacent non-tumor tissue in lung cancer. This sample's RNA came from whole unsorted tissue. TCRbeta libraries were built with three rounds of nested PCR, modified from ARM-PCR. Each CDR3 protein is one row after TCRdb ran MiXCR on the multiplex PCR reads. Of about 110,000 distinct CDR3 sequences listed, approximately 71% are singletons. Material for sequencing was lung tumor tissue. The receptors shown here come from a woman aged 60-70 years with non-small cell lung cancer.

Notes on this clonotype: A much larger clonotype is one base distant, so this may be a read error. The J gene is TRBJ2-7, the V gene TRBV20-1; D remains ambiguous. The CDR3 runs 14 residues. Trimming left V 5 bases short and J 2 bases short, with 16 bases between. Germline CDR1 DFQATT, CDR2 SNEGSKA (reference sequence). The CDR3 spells CSAPGQGNPYEQYF. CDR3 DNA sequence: TGCAGTGCTCCTGGTCAAGGGAACCCCTACGAGCAGTACTTC.

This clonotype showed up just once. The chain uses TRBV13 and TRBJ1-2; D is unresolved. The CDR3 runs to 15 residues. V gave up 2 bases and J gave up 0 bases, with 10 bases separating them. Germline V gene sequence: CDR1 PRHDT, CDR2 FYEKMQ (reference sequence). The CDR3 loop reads CASSLLAQPNYGYTF. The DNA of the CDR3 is TGTGCCAGCAGCTTACTGGCACAGCCTAACTATGGCTACACCTTC. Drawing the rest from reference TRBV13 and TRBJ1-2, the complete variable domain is AAGVIQSPRHLIKEKRETATLKCYPIPRHDTVYWYQQGPGQDPQFLISFYEKMQSDKGSIPDRFSAQQFSDYHSELNMSSLELGDSALYFCASSLLAQPNYGYTFGSGTRLTVV.

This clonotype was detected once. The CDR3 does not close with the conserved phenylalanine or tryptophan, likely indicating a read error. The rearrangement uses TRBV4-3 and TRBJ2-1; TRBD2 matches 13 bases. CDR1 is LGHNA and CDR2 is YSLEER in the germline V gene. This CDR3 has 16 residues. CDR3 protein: CASSQGTSGIYNEQFS. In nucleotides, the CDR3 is TGCGCCAGTAGCCAAGGGACTAGCGGGATTTACAATGAGCAGTTCTCC.

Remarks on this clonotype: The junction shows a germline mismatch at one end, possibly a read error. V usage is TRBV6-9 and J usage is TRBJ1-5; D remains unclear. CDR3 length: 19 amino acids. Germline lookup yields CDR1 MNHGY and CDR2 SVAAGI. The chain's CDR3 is CAGSSLFGIGVGSNQPQHF. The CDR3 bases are TGTGCCGGCAGTTCTTTGTTTGGAATCGGGGTTGGTAGCAATCAGCCCCAGCATTTT.

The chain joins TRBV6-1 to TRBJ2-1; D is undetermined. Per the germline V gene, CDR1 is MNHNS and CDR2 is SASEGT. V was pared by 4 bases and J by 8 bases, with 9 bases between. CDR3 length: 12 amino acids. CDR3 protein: CASSATSDEQFF. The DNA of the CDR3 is TGTGCCAGCAGTGCTACTTCCGATGAGCAGTTCTTC.

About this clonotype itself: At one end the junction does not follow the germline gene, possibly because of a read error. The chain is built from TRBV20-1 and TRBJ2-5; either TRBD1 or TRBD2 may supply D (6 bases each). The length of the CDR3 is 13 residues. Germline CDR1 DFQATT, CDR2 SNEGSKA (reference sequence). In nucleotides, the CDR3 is TGCATTGGTGAGGGGGGCCGTGGAGAGACCCGGTACTTC. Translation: CIGEGGRGETRYF.

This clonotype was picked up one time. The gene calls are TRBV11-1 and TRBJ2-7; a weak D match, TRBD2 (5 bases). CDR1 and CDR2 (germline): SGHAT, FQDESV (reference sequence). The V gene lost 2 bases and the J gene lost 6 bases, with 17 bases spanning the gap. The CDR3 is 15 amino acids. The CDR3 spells CASSLTSRRPREQYF. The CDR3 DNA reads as TGTGCCAGCAGCTTAACCAGCAGGAGGCCCCGCGAGCAGTACTTC.

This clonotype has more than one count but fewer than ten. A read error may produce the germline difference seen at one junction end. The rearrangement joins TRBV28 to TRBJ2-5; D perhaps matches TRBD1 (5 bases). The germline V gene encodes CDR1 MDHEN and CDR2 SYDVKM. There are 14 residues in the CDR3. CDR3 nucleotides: TGTGCCAGCAGTTCTGCGTCTCAGGGCGAGACTCAGTACTTC. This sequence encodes CASSSASQGETQYF.

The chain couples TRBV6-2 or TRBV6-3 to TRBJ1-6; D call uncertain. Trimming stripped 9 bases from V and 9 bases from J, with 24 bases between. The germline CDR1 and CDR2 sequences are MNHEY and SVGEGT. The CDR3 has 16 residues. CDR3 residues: CASIPNLLGTCSPLHF. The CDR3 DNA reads TGTGCCAGTATCCCAAACCTCCTCGGAACCTGTTCACCCCTCCACTTT.

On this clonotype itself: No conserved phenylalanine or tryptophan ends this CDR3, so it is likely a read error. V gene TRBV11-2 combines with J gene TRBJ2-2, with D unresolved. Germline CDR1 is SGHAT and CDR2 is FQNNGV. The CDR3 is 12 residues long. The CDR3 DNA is TGTGCCATCAGCACGGACACCGGGGAGCTGTTTTTA. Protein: CAISTDTGELFL.

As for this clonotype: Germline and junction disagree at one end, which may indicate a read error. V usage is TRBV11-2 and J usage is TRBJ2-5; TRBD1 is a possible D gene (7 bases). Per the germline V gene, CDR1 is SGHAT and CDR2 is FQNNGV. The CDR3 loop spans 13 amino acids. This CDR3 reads CASSFTRGETRYF. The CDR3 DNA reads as TGTGCCAGTAGCTTTACCAGGGGGGAGACCCGGTACTTC.

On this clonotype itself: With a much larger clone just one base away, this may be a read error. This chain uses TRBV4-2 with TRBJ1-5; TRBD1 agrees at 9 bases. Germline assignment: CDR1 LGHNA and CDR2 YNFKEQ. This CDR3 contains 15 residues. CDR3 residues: CANSQEGTGNQPQHF. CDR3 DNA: TGTGCCAACAGCCAAGAGGGGACAGGGAATCAGCCCCAGCATTTT.

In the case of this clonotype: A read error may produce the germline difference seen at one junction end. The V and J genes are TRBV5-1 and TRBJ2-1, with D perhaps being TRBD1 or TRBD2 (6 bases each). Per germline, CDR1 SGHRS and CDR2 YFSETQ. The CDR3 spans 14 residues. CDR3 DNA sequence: TGCGCCAGTAGCTTGGGGGCGGGGACGAATGAGCAGTTCTTC. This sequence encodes CASSLGAGTNEQFF.

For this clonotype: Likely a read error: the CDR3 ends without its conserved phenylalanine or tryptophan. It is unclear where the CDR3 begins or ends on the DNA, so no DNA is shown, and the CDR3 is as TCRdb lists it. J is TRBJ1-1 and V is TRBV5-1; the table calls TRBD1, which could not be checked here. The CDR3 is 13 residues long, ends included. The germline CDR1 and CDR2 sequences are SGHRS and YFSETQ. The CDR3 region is CASRPGGGTETFS.

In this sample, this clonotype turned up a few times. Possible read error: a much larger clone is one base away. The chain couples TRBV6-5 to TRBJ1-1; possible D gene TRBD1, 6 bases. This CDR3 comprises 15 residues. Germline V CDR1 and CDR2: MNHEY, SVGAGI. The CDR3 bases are TGTGCCAGCAGCCCCAAGGGGACACCGGGCACTGAAGTTTTCTTT. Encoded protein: CASSPKGTPGTEVFF.

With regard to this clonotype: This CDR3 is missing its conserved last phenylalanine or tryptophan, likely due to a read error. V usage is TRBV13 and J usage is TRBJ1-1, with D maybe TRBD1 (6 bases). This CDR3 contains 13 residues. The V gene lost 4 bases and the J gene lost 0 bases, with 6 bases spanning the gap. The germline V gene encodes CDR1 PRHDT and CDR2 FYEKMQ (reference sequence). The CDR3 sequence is CASSSGVNTEAFL. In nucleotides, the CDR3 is TGTGCCAGCAGCTCAGGGGTGAACACTGAAGCTTTCTTA.

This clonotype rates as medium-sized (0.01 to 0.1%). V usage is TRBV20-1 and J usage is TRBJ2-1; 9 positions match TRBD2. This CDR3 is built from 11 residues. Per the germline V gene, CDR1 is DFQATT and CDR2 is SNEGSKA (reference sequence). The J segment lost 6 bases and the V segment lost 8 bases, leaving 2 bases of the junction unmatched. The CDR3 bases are TGCAGTCAGACTAGCGGCAATGAGCAGTTCTTC. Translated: CSQTSGNEQFF.

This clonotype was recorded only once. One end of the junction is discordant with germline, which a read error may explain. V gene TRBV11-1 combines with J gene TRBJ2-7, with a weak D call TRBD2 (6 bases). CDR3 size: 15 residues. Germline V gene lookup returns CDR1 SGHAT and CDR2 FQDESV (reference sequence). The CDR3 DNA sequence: TGTGCCAGCAGCGTAAGGACCGGGAGCTCCTACGAGCACTACTTC. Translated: CASSVRTGSSYEHYF.

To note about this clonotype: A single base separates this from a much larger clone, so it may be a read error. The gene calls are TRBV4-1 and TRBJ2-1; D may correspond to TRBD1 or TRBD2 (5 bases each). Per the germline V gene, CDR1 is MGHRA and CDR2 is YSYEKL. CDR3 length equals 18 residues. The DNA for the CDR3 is TGCGCCAGCAGCCAAAGGGCTGTGGGACGAAGCTCCTACAGTGAGCAGTTCTTC. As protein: CASSQRAVGRSSYSEQFF.

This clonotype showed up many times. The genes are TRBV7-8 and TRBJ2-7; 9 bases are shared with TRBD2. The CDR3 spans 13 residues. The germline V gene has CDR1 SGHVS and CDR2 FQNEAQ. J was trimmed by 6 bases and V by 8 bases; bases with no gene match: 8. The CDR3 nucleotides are TGTGCCAGCGGGGGCGGGAGGGCTGCCGAGCAGTACTTC. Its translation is CASGGGRAAEQYF.

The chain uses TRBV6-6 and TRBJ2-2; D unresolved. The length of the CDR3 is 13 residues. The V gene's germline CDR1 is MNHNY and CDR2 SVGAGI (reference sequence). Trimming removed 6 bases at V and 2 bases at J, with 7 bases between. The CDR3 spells CASSYSNTGELFF. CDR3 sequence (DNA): TGTGCCAGCAGCTATAGTAACACCGGGGAGCTGTTTTTT.

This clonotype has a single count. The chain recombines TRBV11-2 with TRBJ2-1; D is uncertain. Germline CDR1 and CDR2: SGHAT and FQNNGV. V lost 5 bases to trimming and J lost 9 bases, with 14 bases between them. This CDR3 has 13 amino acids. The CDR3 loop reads CASSGRIRTEQFF. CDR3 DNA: TGTGCCAGCAGCGGACGGATTCGCACTGAGCAGTTCTTC.